The 3 T cell receptor beta chains below were found in one sample sequenced in a study of post-analysis software for immune sequencing data. Study-level points and caveats: Five TRBV segments, including TRBV5-6, TRBV5-1 and TRBV20-1, were more frequent in patients than controls.

What these receptors recognize is not known. cDNA libraries for TCR beta contained unique molecular identifiers. MiXCR was run by TCRdb on the PCR reads, yielding one entry per CDR3 protein. This sample yields hundreds of thousands of distinct CDR3 sequences, of which 30% to 45% are seen a single time; 13% belongs to the top ten. Sequencing was done on a sample of blood. These receptors were obtained from a girl aged 5-17 years with multiple sclerosis.

The chain couples TRBV4-1 to TRBJ1-1; unclear D gene. Germline lookup yields CDR1 MGHRA and CDR2 YSYEKL. V lost 2 bases and J lost 2, with 15 bases in between. This CDR3 has 16 residues. The CDR3 loop reads CASSQTGLNLNTEAFF. The DNA of the CDR3 is TGCGCCAGCAGCCAAACCGGCTTGAACCTTAACACTGAAGCTTTCTTT.

The rearrangement uses TRBV5-1 and TRBJ1-1, with D maybe TRBD1 (5 bases). CDR1 is SGHRS and CDR2 is YFSETQ in the germline V gene. V lost 4 bases, J lost 2 bases, and 12 bases lay in between. The CDR3 length is 14 residues. The CDR3 nucleotides read TGCGCCAGCAGCACCCAGACAGCAAACACTGAAGCTTTCTTT. Protein product: CASSTQTANTEAFF.

This clonotype was observed a few times. The J gene is TRBJ2-1, the V gene TRBV24-1; 7 bases agree with TRBD1. This CDR3 spans 13 amino acids. With V trimmed by 2 bases and J by 7 bases, 1 base remained unmatched. Germline CDR1 and CDR2: KGHDR and SFDVKD. CDR3 in amino acids: CATSDWDRNEQFF. The CDR3 bases are TGTGCCACCAGTGATTGGGACAGAAATGAGCAGTTCTTC.